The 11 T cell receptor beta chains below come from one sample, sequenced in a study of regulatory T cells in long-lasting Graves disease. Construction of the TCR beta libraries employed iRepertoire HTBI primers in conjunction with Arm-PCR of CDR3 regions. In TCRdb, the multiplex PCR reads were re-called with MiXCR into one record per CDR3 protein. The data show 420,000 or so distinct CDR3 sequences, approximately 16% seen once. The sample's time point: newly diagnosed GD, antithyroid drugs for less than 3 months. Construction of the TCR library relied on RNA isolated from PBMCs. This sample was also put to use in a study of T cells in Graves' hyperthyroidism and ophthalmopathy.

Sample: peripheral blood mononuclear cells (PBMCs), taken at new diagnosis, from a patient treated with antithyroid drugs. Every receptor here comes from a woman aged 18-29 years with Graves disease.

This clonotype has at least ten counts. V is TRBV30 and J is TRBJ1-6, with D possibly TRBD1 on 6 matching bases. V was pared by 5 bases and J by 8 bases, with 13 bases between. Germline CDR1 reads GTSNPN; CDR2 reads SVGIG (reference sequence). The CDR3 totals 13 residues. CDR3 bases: TGTGCCTGGCGAACAGGGCAGGATTCACCCCTCCACTTT. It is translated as CAWRTGQDSPLHF.

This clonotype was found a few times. The CDR3 DNA sequence: TGCAGTGCTAGTTTGTCTGGAAACACCATATATTTT. Amino acids: CSASLSGNTIYF. The V and J genes are TRBV20-1 and TRBJ1-3; D gene unclear. With 3 bases removed from V and 1 base from J, the gap between germline ends came to 4 bases. The CDR3 extends over 12 amino acids. From germline, CDR1 is DFQATT and CDR2 SNEGSKA (reference sequence).

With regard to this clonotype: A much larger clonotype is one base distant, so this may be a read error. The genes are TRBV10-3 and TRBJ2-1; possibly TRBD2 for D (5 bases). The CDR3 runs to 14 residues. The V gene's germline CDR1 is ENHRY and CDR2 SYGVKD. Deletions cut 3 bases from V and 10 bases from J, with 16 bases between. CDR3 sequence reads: CAISEGLAGDEQFF. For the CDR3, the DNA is TGTGCCATCAGTGAAGGTCTAGCCGGCGACGAGCAGTTCTTC.

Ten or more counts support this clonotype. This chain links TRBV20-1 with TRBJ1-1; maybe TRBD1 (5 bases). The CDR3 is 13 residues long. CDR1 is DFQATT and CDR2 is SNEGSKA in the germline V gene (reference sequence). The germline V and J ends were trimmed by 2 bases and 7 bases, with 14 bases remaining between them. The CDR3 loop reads CSARKRDLVEAFF. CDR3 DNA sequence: TGCAGTGCTAGAAAGCGGGACCTGGTTGAAGCTTTCTTT.

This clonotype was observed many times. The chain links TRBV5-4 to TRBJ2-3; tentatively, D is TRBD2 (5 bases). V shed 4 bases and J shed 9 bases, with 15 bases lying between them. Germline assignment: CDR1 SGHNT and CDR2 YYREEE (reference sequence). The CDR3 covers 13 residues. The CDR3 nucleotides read TGTGCCAGCAGCCCCTTAGGAGGCGCAACGCAGTATTTT. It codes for CASSPLGGATQYF.

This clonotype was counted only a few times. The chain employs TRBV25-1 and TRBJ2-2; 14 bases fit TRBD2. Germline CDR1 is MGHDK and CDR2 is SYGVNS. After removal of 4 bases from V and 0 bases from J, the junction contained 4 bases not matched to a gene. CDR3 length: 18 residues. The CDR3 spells CASSGGTSGRANTGELFF. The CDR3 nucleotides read TGTGCCAGCAGTGGCGGGACTAGCGGGAGAGCGAACACCGGGGAGCTGTTTTTT.

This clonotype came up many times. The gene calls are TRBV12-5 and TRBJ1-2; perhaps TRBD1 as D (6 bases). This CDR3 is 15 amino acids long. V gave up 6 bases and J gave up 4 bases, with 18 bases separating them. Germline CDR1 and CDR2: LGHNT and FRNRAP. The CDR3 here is CASGGALGHLYGYTF. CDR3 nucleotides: TGTGCTAGTGGCGGGGCCCTGGGACACCTCTATGGCTACACCTTC.

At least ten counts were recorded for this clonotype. The CDR3 DNA follows: TGTGCCAGCAGCCAGCGCCGACAGCTGAACACCGGGGAGCTGTTTTTT. Protein: CASSQRRQLNTGELFF. V and J are TRBV3-1 and TRBJ2-2, with a tentative D call TRBD1 (5 bases). CDR3 size: 16 residues. V lost 3 bases and J lost 1, with 12 bases in between. CDR1 is LGHDT, CDR2 YNNKEL, per germline (reference sequence).

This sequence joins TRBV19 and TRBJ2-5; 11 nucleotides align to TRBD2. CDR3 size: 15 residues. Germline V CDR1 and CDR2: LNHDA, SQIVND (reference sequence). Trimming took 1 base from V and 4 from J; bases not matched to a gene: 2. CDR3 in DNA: TGTGCCAGTAGTATAGTAGGGACTAGCGGAGAGACCCAGTACTTC. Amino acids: CASSIVGTSGETQYF.

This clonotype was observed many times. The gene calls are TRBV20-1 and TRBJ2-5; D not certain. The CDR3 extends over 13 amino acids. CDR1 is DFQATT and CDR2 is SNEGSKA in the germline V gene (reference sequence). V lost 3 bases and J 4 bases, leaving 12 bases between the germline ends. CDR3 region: CSASDDTIETQYF. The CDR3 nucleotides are TGCAGTGCTAGCGACGATACCATAGAGACCCAGTACTTC.

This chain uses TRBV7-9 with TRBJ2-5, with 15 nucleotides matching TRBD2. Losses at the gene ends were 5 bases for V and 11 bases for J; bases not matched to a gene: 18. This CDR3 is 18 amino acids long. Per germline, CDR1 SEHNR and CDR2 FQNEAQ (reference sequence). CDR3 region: CASSPPPIRTSGRDEQYF. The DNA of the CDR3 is TGTGCCAGCAGCCCCCCCCCCATCAGGACTAGCGGGAGGGATGAGCAGTACTTC. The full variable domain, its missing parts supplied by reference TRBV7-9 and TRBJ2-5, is DTGVSQNPRHKITKRGQNVTFRCDPISEHNRLYWYRQTLGQGPEFLTYFQNEAQLEKSRLLSDRFSAERPKGSFSTLEIQRTEQGDSAMYLCASSPPPIRTSGRDEQYFGPGTRLLVL.